The sequence of this TCR beta chain was determined in a study of T cell responses to AZD1222 COVID-19 vaccine. This CDR3 region has 15 residues. The V and J ends lost 4 bases and 0 bases, in that order; junction bases with no gene match: 2. Germline V gene lookup returns CDR1 LGHDT and CDR2 YNNKEL (reference sequence). This table comes from immunoSEQ multiplex PCR, and its TCRdb copy is limited to in-frame clones, with some not included. The table records tens of thousands of clones, roughly 86% of them present only once. The specimen was peripheral blood, collected on day 0 of AZD1222 vaccination. The chain joins TRBV3-1 (or the pseudogene TRBV3-2) to TRBJ2-3; TRBD2 aligns across 9 bases. The TCR originated in an adult in good health. The CDR3 DNA is TGTGCCAGCAGCCTAACTAGCGGGAGCACAGATACGCAGTATTTT. As protein: CASSLTSGSTDTQYF.